This TCR beta chain was identified in a study of shared clonotypes between healthy human individuals. Study-wide context: CD4 naive cells filled three plates per donor, CD4 memory three, CD8 naive two and CD8 memory one. The study, taken as a whole, reports: Sorted-subset sequencing, rarefaction showed, was incomplete despite large depth. Only blood was sampled; tissue repertoires likely differ. Clonotype sharing among the donors was expected to vary with sequencing depth.

Concerning this clone itself: The antigen is unknown. The sample contains more than one DNA sequence encoding this CDR3.

The data were produced by immunoSEQ multiplex PCR, yet TCRdb's version contains in-frame clones alone and is incomplete. Among some 2,500,000 clones listed, approximately 90% were seen once. The CDR3 contains 13 residues. The germline gives CDR1 LGHNA, CDR2 YSLEER. Deletions cut 0 bases from V and 7 bases from J, with 7 bases between. The V call is TRBV4-3, the J call TRBJ1-5; D unclear. The sample was naive CD4+ T cells from PBMCs. Subset denoted: CD45RA+ positively selected. This clonotype was obtained from a man aged 18 to 30 in good health. Some clones in this sample may be carry-over from other donors' samples. Written as DNA, the CDR3 is TGCGCCAGCAGCCAAGATCTTTCGCAGCCCCAGCATTTT. Encoded protein: CASSQDLSQPQHF.